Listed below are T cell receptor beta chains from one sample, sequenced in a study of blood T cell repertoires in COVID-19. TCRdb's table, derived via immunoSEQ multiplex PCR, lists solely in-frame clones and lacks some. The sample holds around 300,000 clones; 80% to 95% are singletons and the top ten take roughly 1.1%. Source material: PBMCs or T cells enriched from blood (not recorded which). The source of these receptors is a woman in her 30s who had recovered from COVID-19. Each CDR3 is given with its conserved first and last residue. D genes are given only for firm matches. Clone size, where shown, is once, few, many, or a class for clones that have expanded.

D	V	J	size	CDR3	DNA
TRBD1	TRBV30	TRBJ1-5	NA	CAWTIGTGSNQPQHF	TGTGCCTGGACTATCGGGACAGGATCCAATCAGCCCCAGCATTTT
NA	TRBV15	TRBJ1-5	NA	CATSRAGVSNQPQHF	TGTGCCACCAGCAGGGCAGGTGTTAGCAATCAGCCCCAGCATTTT
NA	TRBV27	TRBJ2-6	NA	CASSLGVSSGANVLTF	TGTGCCAGCAGTTTAGGAGTTAGCTCTGGGGCCAACGTCCTGACTTTC
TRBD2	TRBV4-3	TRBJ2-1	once	CASSHGAGLGAGEQFF	TGCGCCAGCAGCCATGGAGCGGGACTAGGGGCTGGAGAGCAGTTCTTC
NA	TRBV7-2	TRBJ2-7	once	CASSLGATTPYEQYF	TGTGCCAGCAGCTTAGGGGCGACTACTCCCTACGAGCAGTACTTC
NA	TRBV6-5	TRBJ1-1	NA	CASSPIRTQNTEAFF	TGTGCCAGCAGTCCCATAAGGACACAGAACACTGAAGCTTTCTTT
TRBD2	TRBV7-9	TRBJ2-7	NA	CASSQAGGVEYEQYF	TGTGCCAGCAGCCAAGCGGGAGGGGTAGAATACGAGCAGTACTTC
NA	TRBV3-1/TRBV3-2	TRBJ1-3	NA	CASSQVGGAGWVVVNTIYF	TGTGCCAGCAGCCAAGTAGGTGGAGCAGGGTGGGTTGTAGTAAACACCATATATTTT
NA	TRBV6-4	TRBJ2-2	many	CASSDDSATGELFF	TGTGCCAGCAGTGACGACTCAGCCACCGGGGAGCTGTTTTTT
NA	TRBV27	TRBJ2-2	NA	CASPREVNTGELFF	TGTGCCAGCCCTAGGGAGGTAAACACCGGGGAGCTGTTTTTT
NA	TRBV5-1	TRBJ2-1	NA	CASTASQGNEQFF	TGCGCCAGCACGGCATCTCAGGGTAATGAGCAGTTCTTC
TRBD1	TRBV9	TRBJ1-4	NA	CASSTRGTGREKLFF	TGTGCCAGCAGCACACGAGGGACAGGTCGGGAAAAACTGTTTTTT
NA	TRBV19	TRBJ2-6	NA	CASSGTQVSGANVLTF	TGTGCCAGTAGTGGCACTCAGGTGTCCGGGGCCAACGTCCTGACTTTC
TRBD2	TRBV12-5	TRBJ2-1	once	CASGVAGGSYNEQFF	TGTGCTAGTGGAGTAGCGGGAGGCTCCTACAATGAGCAGTTCTTC
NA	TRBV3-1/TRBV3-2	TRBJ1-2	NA	CASSQGLRDYGYTF	TGTGCCAGCAGCCAAGGTCTACGTGACTATGGCTACACCTTC
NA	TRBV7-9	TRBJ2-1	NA	CASSSNSYNEQFF	TGTGCCAGCAGCTCAAACAGCTACAATGAGCAGTTCTTC
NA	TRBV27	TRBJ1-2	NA	CASSLGLGGGYTF	TGTGCCAGCAGTTTAGGGTTGGGGGGTGGCTACACCTTC
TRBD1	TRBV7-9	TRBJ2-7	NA	CASSFRQGADEQYF	TGTGCCAGCAGCTTCCGACAGGGGGCCGACGAGCAGTACTTC
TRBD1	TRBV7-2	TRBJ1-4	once	CASSLDHRGREKLFF	TGTGCCAGCAGCTTAGATCACAGGGGTAGGGAAAAACTGTTTTTT
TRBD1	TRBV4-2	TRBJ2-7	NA	CASSPLGAGGSSEQYF	TGTGCCAGCAGCCCCCTTGGCGCAGGGGGCAGTTCCGAGCAGTACTTC
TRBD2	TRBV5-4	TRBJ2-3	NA	CASSSPHSGRRADTQYF	TGTGCCAGCAGCTCCCCACATAGCGGGAGACGGGCAGATACGCAGTATTTT
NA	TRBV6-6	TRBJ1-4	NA	CASKRSGRLLEGKLFF	TGTGCCAGCAAAAGAAGTGGGAGGCTCCTAGAGGGGAAACTGTTTTTT
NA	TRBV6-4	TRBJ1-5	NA	CASSDEQGFWNQPQHF	TGTGCCAGCAGTGACGAGCAGGGGTTCTGGAATCAGCCCCAGCATTTT
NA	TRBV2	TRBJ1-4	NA	CASSAQGTTNEKLFF	TGTGCCAGCAGCGCACAGGGCACTACTAATGAAAAACTGTTTTTT
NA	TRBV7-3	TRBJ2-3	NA	CASSPGLFFSTDTQYF	TGTGCCAGCAGCCCAGGACTGTTCTTTAGCACAGATACGCAGTATTTT
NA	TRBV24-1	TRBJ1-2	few	CATSDLGTRGYTF	TGTGCCACCAGTGATCTCGGGACAAGGGGCTACACCTTC
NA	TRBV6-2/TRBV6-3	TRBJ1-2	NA	CASSSAGYGYTF	TGTGCCAGCAGTTCCGCAGGCTATGGCTACACCTTC
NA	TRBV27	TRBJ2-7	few	CASSLSQGGLYEQYF	TGTGCCAGCAGTTTATCTCAGGGGGGACTGTACGAGCAGTACTTC
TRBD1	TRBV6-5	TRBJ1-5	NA	CASGITGGGQPQHF	TGTGCCAGCGGAATCACAGGGGGCGGTCAGCCCCAGCATTTT
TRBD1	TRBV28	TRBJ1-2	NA	CASSFPRGAHYGYTF	TGTGCCAGCAGCTTCCCCAGGGGGGCGCATTATGGCTACACCTTC
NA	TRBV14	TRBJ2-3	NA	CASSQISGSHLTDTQYF	TGTGCCAGCAGCCAAATAAGTGGTAGTCACCTCACAGATACGCAGTATTTT
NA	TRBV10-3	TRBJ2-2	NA	CAISSSGEAAGELFF	TGTGCCATCAGTTCCAGCGGAGAAGCCGCCGGGGAGCTGTTTTTT
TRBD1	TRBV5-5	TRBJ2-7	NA	CASSLRTGGHEQYF	TGTGCCAGCAGCTTGAGGACAGGGGGGCACGAGCAGTACTTC
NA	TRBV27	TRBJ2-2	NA	CASSHRVTGELFF	TGTGCCAGCAGCCACAGGGTCACCGGGGAGCTGTTTTTT
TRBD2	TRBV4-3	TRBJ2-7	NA	CASSLGRETSYEQYF	TGCGCCAGCAGTCTGGGGCGGGAGACCTCCTACGAGCAGTACTTC
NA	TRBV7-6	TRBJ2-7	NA	CASRSGQGMKYF	TGTGCCAGCAGGTCGGGACAAGGTATGAAGTACTTC
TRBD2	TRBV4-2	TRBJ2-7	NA	CASSQEEASGYEQYF	TGTGCCAGCAGCCAAGAAGAGGCTAGCGGCTACGAGCAGTACTTC
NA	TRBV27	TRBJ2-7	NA	CASRGWSVYEQYF	TGTGCCAGCAGGGGTTGGAGTGTTTACGAGCAGTACTTC
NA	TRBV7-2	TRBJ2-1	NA	CASSLSGSSYNEQFF	TGTGCCAGCAGCTTATCCGGGAGCTCCTACAATGAGCAGTTCTTC
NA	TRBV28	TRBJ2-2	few	CASSPLDAGELFF	TGTGCCAGCAGTCCGCTAGACGCCGGGGAGCTGTTTTTT
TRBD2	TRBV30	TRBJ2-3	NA	CAWGLEAGPGDTQYF	TGTGCCTGGGGCCTTGAAGCGGGACCTGGAGATACGCAGTATTTT
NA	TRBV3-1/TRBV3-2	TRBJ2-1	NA	CASSQRQAYNEQFF	TGTGCCAGCAGCCAGAGACAGGCTTACAATGAGCAGTTCTTC
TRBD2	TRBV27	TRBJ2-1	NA	CASALKREFYNEQFF	TGTGCCAGCGCACTCAAGCGGGAGTTTTACAATGAGCAGTTCTTC
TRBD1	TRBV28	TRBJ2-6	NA	CASSLVGTGASGANVLTF	TGTGCCAGCAGTTTGGTAGGGACAGGGGCCTCTGGGGCCAACGTCCTGACTTTC
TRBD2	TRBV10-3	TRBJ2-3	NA	CAIRGTSGAGGSTDTQYF	TGTGCCATCAGGGGGACTAGCGGGGCGGGCGGTAGCACAGATACGCAGTATTTT
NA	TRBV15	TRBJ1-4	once	CATSRDRGAGEKLFF	TGTGCCACCAGCAGAGATCGGGGGGCAGGGGAAAAACTGTTTTTT
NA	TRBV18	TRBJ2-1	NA	CASSGPEAEYRIF	TGTGCCAGCTCAGGACCCGAAGCGGAGTATAGGATCTTC
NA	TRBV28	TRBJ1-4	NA	CASSLPGLGEKLFF	TGTGCCAGCAGTCTCCCGGGACTGGGGGAAAAACTGTTTTTT
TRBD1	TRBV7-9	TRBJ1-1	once	CASSLADRGNTEAFF	TGTGCCAGCAGCTTAGCTGACAGGGGGAACACTGAAGCTTTCTTT
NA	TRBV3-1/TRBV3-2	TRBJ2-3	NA	CASSLNSLTDTQYF	TGTGCCAGCAGCCTGAATAGCTTAACAGATACGCAGTATTTT
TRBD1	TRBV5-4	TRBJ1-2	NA	CASRWGTGPLYGYTF	TGTGCCAGTAGATGGGGGACAGGGCCCCTCTATGGCTACACCTTC
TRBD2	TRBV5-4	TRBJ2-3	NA	CASSLTSGSTDTQYF	TGTGCCAGCAGCTTAACTAGCGGGAGCACAGATACGCAGTATTTT
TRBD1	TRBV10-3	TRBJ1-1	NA	CAISDSWDRGHTEAFF	TGTGCCATCAGTGATTCATGGGACAGGGGGCACACTGAAGCTTTCTTT
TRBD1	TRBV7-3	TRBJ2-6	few	CASSSGQGGSGANVLTF	TGTGCCAGCAGCTCTGGACAGGGTGGATCTGGGGCCAACGTCCTGACTTTC
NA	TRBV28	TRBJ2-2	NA	CASSSAGVGGELFF	TGTGCCAGCAGTTCGGCAGGGGTCGGCGGGGAGCTGTTTTTT
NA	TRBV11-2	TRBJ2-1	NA	CASSLDQVGANYNEQFF	TGTGCCAGCAGCTTAGATCAAGTAGGGGCGAACTACAATGAGCAGTTCTTC
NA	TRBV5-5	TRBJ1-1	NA	CASGQNTEAFF	TGTGCCAGCGGCCAGAACACTGAAGCTTTCTTT
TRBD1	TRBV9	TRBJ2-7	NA	CASSTRDSPYEQYF	TGTGCCAGCAGCACCCGGGACAGTCCCTACGAGCAGTACTTC
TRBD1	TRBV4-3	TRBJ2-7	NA	CASSLLTGTGGYEQYF	TGCGCCAGCAGCCTTTTAACCGGGACAGGGGGCTACGAGCAGTACTTC
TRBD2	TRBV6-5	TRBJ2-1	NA	CATTSGSYNEQFF	TGTGCCACAACTAGCGGCTCCTACAATGAGCAGTTCTTC